This T cell receptor (beta chain) came from a study of T cell responses to AZD1222 COVID-19 vaccine. There are 14 residues in the CDR3. Germline CDR1 is SGDLS and CDR2 is YYNGEE. Trimming removed 0 bases at V and 3 bases at J, with 6 bases between. The repertoire was sequenced with immunoSEQ multiplex PCR; TCRdb's copy has only in-frame clones and lacks some. The sample lists some 110,000 clones, around nine tenths occurring once. Study-wide points: Along spike, vaccine-associated CD4 TCRs were found throughout, with dominance at 160-218 and 743-854.

This clone was found once. As yet, its antigen is unknown. The origin of this receptor is an adult in good health. Sequenced here: peripheral blood, sampled on day 0 of AZD1222 vaccination. The chain joins TRBV9 to TRBJ1-4; D is possibly TRBD1 (5 bases). The CDR3 here is CASSVAQANEKLFF. The CDR3 bases are TGTGCCAGCAGCGTAGCACAGGCTAATGAAAAACTGTTTTTT.